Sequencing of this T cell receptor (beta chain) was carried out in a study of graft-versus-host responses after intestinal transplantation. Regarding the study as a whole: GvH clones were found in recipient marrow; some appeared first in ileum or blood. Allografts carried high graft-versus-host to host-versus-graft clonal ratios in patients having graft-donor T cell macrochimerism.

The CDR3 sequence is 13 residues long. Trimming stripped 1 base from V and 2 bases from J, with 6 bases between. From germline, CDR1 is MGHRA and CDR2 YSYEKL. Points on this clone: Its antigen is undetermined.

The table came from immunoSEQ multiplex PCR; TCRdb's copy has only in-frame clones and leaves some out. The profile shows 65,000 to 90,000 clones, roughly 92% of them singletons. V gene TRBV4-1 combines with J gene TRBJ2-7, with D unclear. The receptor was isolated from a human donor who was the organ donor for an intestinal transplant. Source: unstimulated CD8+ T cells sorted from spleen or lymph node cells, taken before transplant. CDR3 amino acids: CASSQVTTYEQYF. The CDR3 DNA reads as TGCGCCAGCAGCCAAGTGACAACCTACGAGCAGTACTTC.